The rows below give T cell receptor beta chains drawn from one sample of a study of T cells in Graves' hyperthyroidism and ophthalmopathy. TCRdb called the multiplex PCR reads again in MiXCR, with one record for every CDR3 protein. Here the sample spans hundreds of thousands of distinct CDR3 sequences, about 13% being singletons. Sequencing was carried out using blood. The receptors stem from a young woman with Graves' hyperthyroidism. CDR3s include the opening cysteine and the closing phenylalanine or tryptophan. Each record gives: J gene, V gene, clone size, D gene, CDR3 length, CDR3 protein, CDR3 DNA. D genes are given only for firm matches. Clone size appears in some rows only: once, few, many, or a class for an expanded clone.

>TRBJ1-2|TRBV3-1|many|TRBD1|14
CASSSGTVQRGYTF
TGTGCCAGCAGCTCCGGGACAGTTCAGCGTGGCTACACCTTC
>TRBJ1-2|TRBV15|many|NA|14
CATSRDSTSQGYTF
TGTGCCACCAGCAGAGATAGTACAAGCCAAGGCTACACCTTC
>TRBJ1-2|TRBV20-1|many|NA|13
CSARVRISYGYTF
TGCAGTGCTAGGGTCCGGATCTCCTATGGCTACACCTTC
>TRBJ2-1|TRBV6-1|many|NA|12
CASSYVQLEQFF
TGTGCCAGCAGTTACGTTCAACTTGAGCAGTTCTTC
>TRBJ2-7|TRBV5-1|few|NA|14
CATRESGGSYEQYF
TGTGCCACCCGGGAGTCAGGGGGGTCCTACGAGCAGTACTTC
>TRBJ2-2|TRBV18|NA|NA|16
CASSPQPNARAGELFF
TGTGCCAGCTCACCCCAGCCAAATGCACGAGCCGGGGAGCTGTTTTTT
>TRBJ1-5|TRBV27|many|NA|14
CASSLSDSNQPQHF
TGTGCCAGCAGTTTATCGGATAGCAATCAGCCCCAGCATTTT
>TRBJ2-1|TRBV11-3|many|NA|16
CASSFGSGSSYNEQFF
TGTGCCAGCAGCTTCGGTAGCGGTAGCTCCTACAATGAGCAGTTCTTC
>TRBJ2-2|TRBV7-9|NA|NA|14
CASSLGASTGELFF
TGTGCCAGCAGCTTAGGGGCATCCACCGGGGAGCTGTTTTTT
>TRBJ2-3|TRBV20-1|NA|TRBD2|16
CSGPGLAGELTDTQYF
TGCAGTGGGCCGGGACTAGCGGGGGAGTTAACAGATACGCAGTATTTT
>TRBJ2-5|TRBV2|many|TRBD2|15
CASSEPAGGVETQYF
TGTGCCAGCAGTGAACCAGCGGGAGGGGTAGAGACCCAGTACTTC
>TRBJ1-3|TRBV28|NA|NA|13
CASSLLRGDTIYF
TGTGCCAGCAGCCTCCTGAGAGGGGACACCATATATTTT
>TRBJ1-1|TRBV28|many|NA|16
CASSLPGQLVNTEAFF
TGTGCCAGCAGTTTACCGGGACAACTTGTGAACACTGAAGCTTTCTTT
>TRBJ1-6|TRBV2|many|NA|13
CASIAGTNSPLHF
TGTGCCAGCATAGCAGGCACTAATTCACCCCTCCACTTT
>TRBJ1-3|TRBV6-2/TRBV6-3|NA|NA|14
CASEDAESGNTIYF
TGTGCCAGCGAGGATGCCGAAAGTGGGAACACCATATATTTT
>TRBJ2-1|TRBV19|few|NA|14
CASSIEGLLGEQFF
TGTGCCAGTAGTATAGAGGGACTTTTGGGTGAGCAGTTCTTC
>TRBJ2-1|TRBV2|many|TRBD2|15
CASSSRGGMWNEQFF
TGTGCCAGCAGTTCTCGGGGGGGTATGTGGAATGAGCAGTTCTTC
>TRBJ2-2|TRBV7-2|NA|NA|15
CASSFSLLDTGELFF
TGTGCCAGCAGCTTTTCCCTCTTGGACACCGGGGAGCTGTTTTTT
>TRBJ1-5|TRBV5-1|many|NA|15
CASSWGAGSNQPQHF
TGCGCCAGCAGCTGGGGTGCGGGTAGCAATCAGCCCCAGCATTTT
>TRBJ2-2|TRBV7-3|NA|NA|15
CASRPTGPNTGELFF
TGTGCCAGCAGACCTACAGGTCCTAACACCGGGGAGCTGTTTTTT
>TRBJ2-5|TRBV6-1|few|TRBD1|17
CASSASTGTGGLETQYF
TGTGCCAGCAGTGCCAGCACCGGGACAGGGGGCCTCGAGACCCAGTACTTC
>TRBJ1-2|TRBV2|many|TRBD1|11
CASGTVYGYTF
TGTGCCAGCGGGACAGTCTATGGCTACACCTTC
>TRBJ1-1|TRBV27|few|NA|13
CASKALSDTEAFF
TGTGCCAGCAAGGCCTTGTCGGACACTGAAGCTTTCTTT
>TRBJ2-2|TRBV9|NA|NA|16
CASTGGGALNTGELFF
TGTGCCAGCACCGGAGGGGGGGCCCTCAACACCGGGGAGCTGTTTTTT
>TRBJ2-1|TRBV9|few|NA|17
CASSVSTGTGFYNEQFF
TGTGCCAGCAGCGTATCAACCGGGACCGGGTTCTACAATGAGCAGTTCTTC